A selection of T cell receptor beta chains follows, all from one sample in a study of blood T cell repertoires in COVID-19. Here immunoSEQ multiplex PCR was the method, and the copy in TCRdb shows in-frame clones only, minus some. The repertoire holds a few hundred thousand clones, with over 80% as singletons. Sequenced sample: PBMCs or T cells enriched from blood (not recorded which). Receptors originate from a woman between 45 and 60 years old who had recovered from COVID-19. The CDR3 runs from the conserved cysteine through the conserved F or W. D genes are given only for firm matches. Not all rows give a size; the values are once, few, many and, for expanded clones, a class.

>-|TRBV4-3|TRBJ1-2|-
TGCGCCAGCAGCCAAATGGCTGTCGCAGAAAAACCTAGTAGGGGCTACACCTTC
CASSQMAVAEKPSRGYTF
>TRBD1|TRBV19|TRBJ1-3|-
TGTGCCAGTAGTATCAGATCCGTCGGCGGACAGGCCGGAAACACCATATATTTT
CASSIRSVGGQAGNTIYF
>-|TRBV24-1|TRBJ1-5|-
TGTGCCACCAGTGATTTCGGGGATAGCAATCAGCCCCAGCATTTT
CATSDFGDSNQPQHF
>-|TRBV6-5|TRBJ1-6|-
TGTGCCAGCAGTACCCCGGGAACCTATAATTCACCCCTCCACTTT
CASSTPGTYNSPLHF
>TRBD1|TRBV30|TRBJ1-2|once
TGTGCCTGGACCCCAGGACAGGGCGCTAACTATGGCTACACCTTC
CAWTPGQGANYGYTF
>-|TRBV3-1/TRBV3-2|TRBJ1-2|-
TGTGCCAGCAGCCAAGAGTATGCGCCGGGCTACACCTTC
CASSQEYAPGYTF
>TRBD2|TRBV3-1/TRBV3-2|TRBJ2-7|-
TGTGCCAGCAGCCAAGAGACTAGCGTATATTCCTACGAGCAGTACTTC
CASSQETSVYSYEQYF
>-|TRBV2|TRBJ1-2|many
TGTGCCAGCAGTGAGTCAGGGTATGGCTACACCTTC
CASSESGYGYTF
>TRBD1|TRBV5-5|TRBJ1-2|-
TGTGCCAGCAGCTCCGGACAGGGGGTGGGTCGGGGCTACACCTTC
CASSSGQGVGRGYTF
>-|TRBV19|TRBJ2-1|-
TGTGCCAGTAGTATTTTCTCGAGCTCCTACAATGAGCAGTTCTTC
CASSIFSSSYNEQFF
>-|TRBV6-5|TRBJ1-1|-
TGTGCCAGCAGTTACGGTGACAAGAACACTGAAGCTTTCTTT
CASSYGDKNTEAFF
>TRBD1|TRBV18|TRBJ1-1|-
TGTGCCAGCTCACCCCGGACAGGGTTGAACACTGAAGCTTTCTTT
CASSPRTGLNTEAFF
>-|TRBV4-2|TRBJ1-1|-
TGTGCCAGCAGCCAAGATCCCCAGGGTGGGAAGAACACTGAAGCTTTCTTT
CASSQDPQGGKNTEAFF
>-|TRBV11-3|TRBJ1-2|few
TGTGCCAGCAGCTTAGATATGACCGGGGGCTACACCTTC
CASSLDMTGGYTF
>TRBD1|TRBV3-1/TRBV3-2|TRBJ2-7|once
TGTGCCAGCAGCCAAGGCTTAGGGACAGAACACTTC
CASSQGLGTEHF
>-|TRBV11-1|TRBJ1-1|few
TGTGCCAGCAGCCCCGGGAGGGGTCAGGCCACTGAAGCTTTCTTT
CASSPGRGQATEAFF
>-|TRBV7-2|TRBJ2-7|-
TGTGCCAGCAGCCCCCGGACTGGCTCCTACGAGCAGTACTTC
CASSPRTGSYEQYF
>TRBD1|TRBV6-5|TRBJ1-2|-
TGTGCCAGCAGGGGGACAGATCCTAGGAACTATGGCTACACCTTC
CASRGTDPRNYGYTF
>-|TRBV7-8|TRBJ2-1|-
TGTGCCAGCAGGTTTGGGCGGACCCCGGGGAACAATGAGCAGTTCTTC
CASRFGRTPGNNEQFF
>-|TRBV20-1|TRBJ1-2|-
TGCAGTGCTAATCTCTATGGCTACACCTTC
CSANLYGYTF
>TRBD1|TRBV18|TRBJ1-6|-
TGTGCCAGCTCACCTGGGACAGGGAATTCACCCCTCCACTTT
CASSPGTGNSPLHF
>TRBD1|TRBV18|TRBJ1-3|-
TGTGCCAGCTCACCGGACAGGGCGTCTGGAAACACCATATATTTT
CASSPDRASGNTIYF
>TRBD2|TRBV5-1|TRBJ2-3|-
TGCGCCAGCAGCTTGGCCACTAGCGGGGTGGCGAGTACGCAGTATTTT
CASSLATSGVASTQYF
>-|TRBV7-2|TRBJ2-1|once
TGTGCCAGCAGCTTAGCTCTAGGGAGCTACAATGAGCAGTTCTTC
CASSLALGSYNEQFF
>-|TRBV4-3|TRBJ2-2|once
TGCGCCAGCAGCCAAGACCCCAGAAACACCGGGGAGCTGTTTTTT
CASSQDPRNTGELFF
>TRBD1|TRBV9|TRBJ2-7|-
TGTGCCAGCAGCCCCACAGGGACAGACTACGAGCAGTACTTC
CASSPTGTDYEQYF
>-|TRBV11-3|TRBJ2-1|-
TGTGCCAGCAGCGGATCTTGGGGTGGCGGGAATGAGCAGTTCTTC
CASSGSWGGGNEQFF
>TRBD1|TRBV7-2|TRBJ2-7|-
TGTGCCAGCAGCTTAGCGACAGGGGGCGGCTACGAGCAGTACTTC
CASSLATGGGYEQYF
>-|TRBV7-9|TRBJ1-2|-
TGTGCCAGCAGGTCCTCCCCTGACAGCGGGGATGGCTACACCTTC
CASRSSPDSGDGYTF
>-|TRBV28|TRBJ1-4|few
TGTGCCAGCAGATCCATGGGTGGGGGGGAAAAACTGTTTTTT
CASRSMGGGEKLFF
>-|TRBV7-9|TRBJ2-1|-
TGTGCCAGCAGCTTAGGGCCCACCCATGAGCAGTTCTTC
CASSLGPTHEQFF
>-|TRBV5-4|TRBJ2-7|-
TGTGCCAGCAGCTTGGCAGGCAACTACGAGCAGTACTTC
CASSLAGNYEQYF
>TRBD1|TRBV7-9|TRBJ1-2|-
TGTGCCAGCAGCTTAGACAGGGGGCCCTATGGCTACACCTTC
CASSLDRGPYGYTF
>-|TRBV6-2/TRBV6-3|TRBJ2-3|-
TGTGCCAGCAGCCCAGACCGAAGGGTGGCGGGACGACCGCAAACACAAAACACAGATACGCAGTATTTT
CASSPDRRVAGRPQTQNTDTQYF
>-|TRBV5-4|TRBJ2-1|-
TGTGCCAGCAGCTTGGAATCCGGTGAGGCTGAGCAGTTCTTC
CASSLESGEAEQFF
>-|TRBV19|TRBJ2-3|-
TGTGCCAGTAGTGCTGACGGAGCTAGCACAGATACGCAGTATTTT
CASSADGASTDTQYF
>-|TRBV30|TRBJ2-3|-
TGTGCCTGGACAGGGAGCACAGATACGCAGTATTTT
CAWTGSTDTQYF